The clone carrying this T cell receptor (beta chain) came up a few times. Its antigen is not identified. Each TCR beta library was made by quantitative 5'-RACE that incorporated molecular barcodes. TCRdb itself ran the 5' RACE reads through MiXCR, one entry per CDR3 protein. The sample records roughly 670,000 distinct CDR3 sequences, roughly 19% being singletons. This entry belongs to a study of CD8 T cells in ankylosing spondylitis. Study findings and constraints: Characteristic of ankylosing spondylitis blood, it appeared, was a TCR beta motif comprising several highly homologous variants. Matched synovial fluid from ankylosing spondylitis patients was reported to be enriched for disease-linked clones. Disease-associated clonotypes exhibited CD8+ identity and were relatively infrequent in peripheral blood.

Trimming shortened V by 3 bases and J by 4 bases, and 12 bases separated the two germline ends. Germline assignment: CDR1 SQVTM and CDR2 ANQGSEA. CDR3 length: 13 residues. The chain has TRBV29-1 and TRBJ1-2, with D maybe TRBD1 (5 bases). Sequences were obtained from blood, either unsorted or a sorted T cell fraction (not recorded which). The source is a male donor with ankylosing spondylitis. CDR3 amino acids: CSVDREGLYGYTF. The CDR3 DNA reads as TGCAGCGTTGACAGGGAGGGTCTCTATGGCTACACCTTC.